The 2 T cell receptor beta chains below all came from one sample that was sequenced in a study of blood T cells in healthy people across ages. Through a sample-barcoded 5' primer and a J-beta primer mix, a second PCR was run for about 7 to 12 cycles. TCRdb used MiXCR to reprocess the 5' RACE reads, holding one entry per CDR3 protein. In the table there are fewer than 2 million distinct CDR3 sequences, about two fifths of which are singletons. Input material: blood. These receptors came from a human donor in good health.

CDR3 region: CASSSGSGTSRRFF. The CDR3 nucleotides read TGTGCCAGCAGTTCAGGATCCGGGACTAGTAGGCGGTTCTTC. This chain joins TRBV5-6 and TRBJ2-1; 8 positions match TRBD2. From germline, CDR1 is SGHDT and CDR2 YYEEEE. V lost 5 bases, J lost 15 bases, and 16 bases stayed unmatched. The CDR3 spans 14 residues. Full variable domain (remainder filled in from reference TRBV5-6 and TRBJ2-1): DAGVTQSPTHLIKTRGQQVTLRCSPKSGHDTVSWYQQALGQGPQFIFQYYEEEERQRGNFPDRFSGHQFPNYSSELNVNALLLGDSALYLCASSSGSGTSRRFFGPGTRLTVL.

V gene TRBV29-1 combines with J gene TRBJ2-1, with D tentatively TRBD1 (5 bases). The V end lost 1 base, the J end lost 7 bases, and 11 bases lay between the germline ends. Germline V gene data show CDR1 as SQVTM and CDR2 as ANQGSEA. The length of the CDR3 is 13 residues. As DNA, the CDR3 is TGCAGCGTTGAAGTCGTCAAGGGGAATGAGCAGTTCTTC. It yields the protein CSVEVVKGNEQFF.